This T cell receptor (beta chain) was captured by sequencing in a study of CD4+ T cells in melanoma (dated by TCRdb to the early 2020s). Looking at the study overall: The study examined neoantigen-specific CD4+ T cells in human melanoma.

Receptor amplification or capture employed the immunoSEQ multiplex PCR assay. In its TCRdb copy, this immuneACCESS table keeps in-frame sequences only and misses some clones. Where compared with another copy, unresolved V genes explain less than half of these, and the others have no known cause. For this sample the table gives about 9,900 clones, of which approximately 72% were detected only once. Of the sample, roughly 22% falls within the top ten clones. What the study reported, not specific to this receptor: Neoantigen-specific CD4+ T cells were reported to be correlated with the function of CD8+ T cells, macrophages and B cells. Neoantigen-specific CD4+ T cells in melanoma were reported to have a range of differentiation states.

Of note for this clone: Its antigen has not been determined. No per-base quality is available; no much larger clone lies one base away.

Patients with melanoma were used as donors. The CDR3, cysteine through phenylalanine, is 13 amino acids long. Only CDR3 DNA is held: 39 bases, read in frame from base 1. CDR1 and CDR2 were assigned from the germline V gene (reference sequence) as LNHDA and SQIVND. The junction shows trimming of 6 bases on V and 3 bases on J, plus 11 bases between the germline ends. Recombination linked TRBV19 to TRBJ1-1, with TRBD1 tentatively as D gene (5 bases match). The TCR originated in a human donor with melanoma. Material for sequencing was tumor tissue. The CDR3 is CASSSGGYTEAFF. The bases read TGTGCCAGTAGCTCCGGGGGGTACACTGAAGCTTTCTTT.